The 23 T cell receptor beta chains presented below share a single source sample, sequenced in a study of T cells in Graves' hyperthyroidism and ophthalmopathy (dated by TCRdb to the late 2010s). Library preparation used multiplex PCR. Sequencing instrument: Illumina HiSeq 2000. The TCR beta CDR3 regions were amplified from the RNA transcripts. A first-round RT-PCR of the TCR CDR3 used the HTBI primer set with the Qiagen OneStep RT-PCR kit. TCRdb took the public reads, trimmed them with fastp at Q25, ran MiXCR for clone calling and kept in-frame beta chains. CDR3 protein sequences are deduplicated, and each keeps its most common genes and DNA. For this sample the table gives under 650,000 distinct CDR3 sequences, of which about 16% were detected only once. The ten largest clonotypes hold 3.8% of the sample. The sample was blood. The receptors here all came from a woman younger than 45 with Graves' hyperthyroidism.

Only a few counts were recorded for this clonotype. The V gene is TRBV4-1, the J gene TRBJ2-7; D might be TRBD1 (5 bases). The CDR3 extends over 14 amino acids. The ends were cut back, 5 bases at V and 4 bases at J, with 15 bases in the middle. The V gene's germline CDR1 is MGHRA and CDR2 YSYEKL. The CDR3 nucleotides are TGCGCCAGCAGCTCCGACAGAACAATATACGAGCAGTACTTC. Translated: CASSSDRTIYEQYF.

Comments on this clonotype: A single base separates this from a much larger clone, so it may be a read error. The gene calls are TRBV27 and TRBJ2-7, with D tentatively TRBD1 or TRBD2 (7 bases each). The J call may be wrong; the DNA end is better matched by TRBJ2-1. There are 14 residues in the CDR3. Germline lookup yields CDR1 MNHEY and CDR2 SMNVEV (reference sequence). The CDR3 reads CATKAGQSSYEQFF. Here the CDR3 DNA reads TGTGCCACCAAAGCGGGACAGAGCTCCTACGAGCAGTTCTTC.

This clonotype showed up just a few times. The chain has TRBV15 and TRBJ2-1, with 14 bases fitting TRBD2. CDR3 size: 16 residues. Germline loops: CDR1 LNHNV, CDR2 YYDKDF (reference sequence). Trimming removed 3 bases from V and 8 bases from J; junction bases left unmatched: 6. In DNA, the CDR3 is TGTGCCACCAGCAGGGGGGGACTAGCGGGAGTGGATGAGCAGTTCTTC. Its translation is CATSRGGLAGVDEQFF.

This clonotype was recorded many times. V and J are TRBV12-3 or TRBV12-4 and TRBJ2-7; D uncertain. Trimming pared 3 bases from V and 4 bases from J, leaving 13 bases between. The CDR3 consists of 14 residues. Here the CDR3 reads CASSFLVGRYEQYF. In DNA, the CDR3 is TGTGCCAGCAGTTTTTTGGTCGGCAGGTACGAGCAGTACTTC.

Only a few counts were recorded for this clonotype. The DNA for the CDR3 is TGTGCCAGCAGTTACGCGGGCCGAGTCACTGAAGCTTTCTTT. The encoded protein is CASSYAGRVTEAFF. The genes are TRBV6-5 and TRBJ1-1; D not resolved. The CDR3 length is 14 residues. Germline V gene lookup returns CDR1 MNHEY and CDR2 SVGAGI. Trimming left V 2 bases short and J 4 bases short, with 11 bases between.

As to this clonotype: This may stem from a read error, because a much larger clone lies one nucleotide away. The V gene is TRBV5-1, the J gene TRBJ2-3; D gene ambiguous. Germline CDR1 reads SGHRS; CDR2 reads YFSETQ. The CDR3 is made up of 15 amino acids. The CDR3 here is CARSLSRWSTDTQYF. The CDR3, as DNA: TGCGCCCGCAGCTTGAGTAGATGGTCGACAGATACGCAGTATTTT. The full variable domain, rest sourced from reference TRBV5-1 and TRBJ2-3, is KAGVTQTPRYLIKTRGQQVTLSCSPISGHRSVSWYQQTPGQGLQFLFEYFSETQRNKGNFPGRFSGRQFSNSRSEMNVSTLELGDSALYLCARSLSRWSTDTQYFGPGTRLTVL.

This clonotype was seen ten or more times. CDR3 sequence reads: CASSPTLGRQETQYF. CDR3 in DNA: TGTGCCAGCTCACCGACCTTGGGCAGGCAAGAGACCCAGTACTTC. The chain has TRBV18 and TRBJ2-5, with D unresolved. Germline loops: CDR1 KGHSH, CDR2 LQKENI. V shed 3 bases and J shed 2 bases, with 13 bases lying between them. The CDR3 is 15 residues long. The variable domain in full, with the rest retrieved from reference TRBV18 and TRBJ2-5, is NAGVMQNPRHLVRRRGQEARLRCSPMKGHSHVYWYRQLPEEGLKFMVYLQKENIIDESGMPKERFSAEFPKEGPSILRIQQVVRGDSAAYFCASSPTLGRQETQYFGPGTRLLVL.

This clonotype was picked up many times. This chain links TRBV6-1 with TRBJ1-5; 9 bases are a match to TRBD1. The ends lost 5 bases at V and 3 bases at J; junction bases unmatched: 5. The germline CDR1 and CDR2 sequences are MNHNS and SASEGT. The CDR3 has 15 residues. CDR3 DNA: TGTGCCAGCAGTCGGGACAGGGACCTCAATCAGCCCCAGCATTTT. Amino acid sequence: CASSRDRDLNQPQHF.

The CDR3 here is CASSYSTGINEQFF. The CDR3 DNA sequence: TGTGCCAGCAGTTACTCGACCGGGATCAATGAGCAGTTCTTC. V and J are TRBV6-2 or TRBV6-3 and TRBJ2-1; weak D call: TRBD2 (5 bases). Germline V gene sequence: CDR1 MNHEY, CDR2 SVGEGT. The CDR3 is 14 residues long. The V gene lost 0 bases and the J gene lost 6 bases, with 9 bases spanning the gap.

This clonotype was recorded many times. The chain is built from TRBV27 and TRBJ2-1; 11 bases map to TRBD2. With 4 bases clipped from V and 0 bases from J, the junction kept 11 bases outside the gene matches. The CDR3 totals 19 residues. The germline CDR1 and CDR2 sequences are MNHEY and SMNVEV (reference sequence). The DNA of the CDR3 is TGTGCCAGCAGTTCCCGACTAGCGGGATCTTCTAGCTCCTACAATGAGCAGTTCTTC. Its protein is CASSSRLAGSSSSYNEQFF.

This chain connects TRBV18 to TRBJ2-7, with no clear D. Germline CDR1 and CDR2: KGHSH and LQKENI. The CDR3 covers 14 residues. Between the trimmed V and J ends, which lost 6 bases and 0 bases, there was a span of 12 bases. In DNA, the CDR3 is TGTGCCAGCTCCCGCGATACTACCTCCTACGAGCAGTACTTC. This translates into CASSRDTTSYEQYF.

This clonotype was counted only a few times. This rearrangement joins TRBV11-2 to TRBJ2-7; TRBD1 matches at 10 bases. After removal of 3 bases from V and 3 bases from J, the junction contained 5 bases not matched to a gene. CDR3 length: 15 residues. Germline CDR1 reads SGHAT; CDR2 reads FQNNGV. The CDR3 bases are TGTGCCAGCAGCTTCGGGACAGGGGACTTCTACGAGCAGTACTTC. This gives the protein CASSFGTGDFYEQYF.

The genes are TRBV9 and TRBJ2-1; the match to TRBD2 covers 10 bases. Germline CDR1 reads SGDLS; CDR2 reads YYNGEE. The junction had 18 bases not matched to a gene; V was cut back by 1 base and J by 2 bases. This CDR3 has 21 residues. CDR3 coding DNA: TGTGCCAGCAGCGTAAGCTTTGGGCTAGCGGGAGCTGGGCTGACCTACAATGAGCAGTTCTTC. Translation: CASSVSFGLAGAGLTYNEQFF.

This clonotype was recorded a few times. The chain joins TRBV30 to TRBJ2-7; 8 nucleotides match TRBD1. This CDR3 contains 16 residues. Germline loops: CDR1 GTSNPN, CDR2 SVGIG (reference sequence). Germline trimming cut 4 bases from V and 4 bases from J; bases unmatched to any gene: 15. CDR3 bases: TGTGCCTGGAAGGGCCCGAGGACAGGGACCGTATACGAGCAGTACTTC. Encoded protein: CAWKGPRTGTVYEQYF.

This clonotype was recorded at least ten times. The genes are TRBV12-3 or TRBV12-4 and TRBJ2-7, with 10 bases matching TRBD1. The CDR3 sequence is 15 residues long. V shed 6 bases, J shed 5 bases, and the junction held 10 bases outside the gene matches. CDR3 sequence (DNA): TGTGCCAGCAGGAGTTTCGGGACAGGGGAAGACGAGCAGTACTTC. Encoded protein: CASRSFGTGEDEQYF.

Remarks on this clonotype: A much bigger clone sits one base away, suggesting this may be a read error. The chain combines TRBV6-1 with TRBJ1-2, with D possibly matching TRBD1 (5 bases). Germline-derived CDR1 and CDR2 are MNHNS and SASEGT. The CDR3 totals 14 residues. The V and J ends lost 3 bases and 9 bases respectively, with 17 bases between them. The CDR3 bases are TGTGCCAGCAGTGAGCGGGGGGTACTGTATCGCTACACCTTC. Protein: CASSERGVLYRYTF.

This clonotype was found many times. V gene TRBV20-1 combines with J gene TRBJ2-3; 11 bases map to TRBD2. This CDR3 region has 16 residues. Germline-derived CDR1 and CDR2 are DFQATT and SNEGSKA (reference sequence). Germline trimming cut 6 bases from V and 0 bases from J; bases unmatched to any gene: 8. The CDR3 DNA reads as TGCAGTGCCTGGGGACTAGCGGACCAGAGCACAGATACGCAGTATTTT. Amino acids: CSAWGLADQSTDTQYF.

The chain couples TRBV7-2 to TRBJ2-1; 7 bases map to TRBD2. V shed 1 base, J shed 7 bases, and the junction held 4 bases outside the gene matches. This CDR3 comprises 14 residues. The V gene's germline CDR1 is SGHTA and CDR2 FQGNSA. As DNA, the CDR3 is TGTGCCAGCAGCTTAGTCAGGGAGGGTAATGAGCAGTTCTTC. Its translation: CASSLVREGNEQFF. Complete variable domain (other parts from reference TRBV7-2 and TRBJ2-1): GAGVSQSPSNKVTEKGKDVELRCDPISGHTALYWYRQSLGQGLEFLIYFQGNSAPDKSGLPSDRFSAERTGGSVSTLTIQRTQQEDSAVYLCASSLVREGNEQFFGPGTRLTVL.

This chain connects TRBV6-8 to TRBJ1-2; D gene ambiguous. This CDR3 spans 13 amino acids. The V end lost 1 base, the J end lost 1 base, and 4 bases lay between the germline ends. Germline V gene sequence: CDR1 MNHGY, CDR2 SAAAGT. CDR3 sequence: CASSYWINYGYTF. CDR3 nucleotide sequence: TGTGCCAGCAGTTACTGGATTAACTATGGCTACACCTTC.

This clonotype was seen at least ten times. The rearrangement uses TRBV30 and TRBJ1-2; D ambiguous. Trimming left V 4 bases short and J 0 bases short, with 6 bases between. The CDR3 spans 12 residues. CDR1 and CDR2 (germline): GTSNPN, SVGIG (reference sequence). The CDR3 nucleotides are TGTGCCTGGACAAGAGCTAACTATGGCTACACCTTC. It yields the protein CAWTRANYGYTF.

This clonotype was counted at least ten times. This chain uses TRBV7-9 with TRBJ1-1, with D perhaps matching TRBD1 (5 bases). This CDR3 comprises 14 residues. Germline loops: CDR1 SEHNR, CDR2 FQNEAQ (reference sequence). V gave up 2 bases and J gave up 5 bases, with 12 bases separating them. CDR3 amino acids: CASSLTGRGTEAFF. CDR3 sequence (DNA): TGTGCCAGCAGCTTAACAGGAAGGGGAACTGAAGCTTTCTTT.

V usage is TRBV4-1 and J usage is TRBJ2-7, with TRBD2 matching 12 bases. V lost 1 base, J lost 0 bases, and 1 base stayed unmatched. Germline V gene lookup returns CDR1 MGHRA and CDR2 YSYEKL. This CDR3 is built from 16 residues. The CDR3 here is CASSQGLAGDSYEQYF. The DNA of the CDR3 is TGCGCCAGCAGCCAAGGACTAGCGGGAGACTCCTACGAGCAGTACTTC.

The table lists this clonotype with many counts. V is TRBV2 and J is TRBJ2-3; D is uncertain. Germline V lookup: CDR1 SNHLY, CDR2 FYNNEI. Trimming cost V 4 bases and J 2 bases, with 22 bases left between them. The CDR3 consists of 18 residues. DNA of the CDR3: TGTGCCAGCAGTGTACCACGTGAGCTCGAATTTGTCACAGATACGCAGTATTTT. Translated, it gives CASSVPRELEFVTDTQYF.